The sequence of this T cell receptor (beta chain) was determined in a study of blood T cell repertoires in COVID-19. Generated by immunoSEQ multiplex PCR, the TCRdb table keeps only in-frame clones and is missing some. Of about 370,000 clones in the sample, 75% to 90% were seen once. Resolution of symptoms, clearance, or two negative PCRs was present in recovered Cohort 3 donors. V lost 0 bases and J lost 4; bases outside the gene matches: 15. CDR3 length: 19 residues. Germline V CDR1 and CDR2: LGHNA, YNFKEQ. Sequencing was done on a sample of PBMCs or T cells enriched from blood (not recorded which). This receptor was obtained from a man aged 18 to 29 who had recovered from COVID-19. V gene TRBV4-2 combines with J gene TRBJ1-5; 7 positions agree with TRBD1. CDR3 nucleotide sequence: TGTGCCAGCAGCCAAGATCTCGGACAGGCCTTAATGAGGAATCAGCCCCAGCATTTT. Translation gives CASSQDLGQALMRNQPQHF.